These 7 T cell receptor beta chains share one sample of origin, sequenced in a study of PD-L1 blockade in urothelial cancer. Specified time point: pretreatment peripheral blood. Sequencing was performed with immunoSEQ multiplex PCR; in TCRdb, only in-frame clones are kept and a portion is missing. This sample has tens of thousands of clones, with 81% found just once. The sample was PBMCs, taken around atezolizumab (anti-PD-L1) treatment. These receptors were obtained from a man between 65 and 79 years old with urothelial cancer.

The chain has TRBV29-1 and TRBJ2-1; D not resolved. This CDR3 has 11 residues. Germline CDR1 is SQVTM and CDR2 is ANQGSEA. Between the trimmed V and J ends, which lost 3 bases and 7 bases, there was a span of 7 bases. This CDR3 reads CSVDFLNEQFF. CDR3 bases: TGCAGCGTTGACTTTCTTAATGAGCAGTTCTTC.

This chain joins TRBV25-1 and TRBJ1-1; maybe TRBD1 (6 bases). V was pared by 6 bases and J by 1 base, with 6 bases between. The V gene's germline CDR1 is MGHDK and CDR2 SYGVNS. The CDR3 covers 12 residues. CDR3 bases: TGTGCCAGCAGACAGGGGAACACTGAAGCTTTCTTT. Its protein is CASRQGNTEAFF.

The chain joins TRBV10-3 to TRBJ2-1; 13 nucleotides align to TRBD2. The CDR3 extends over 13 amino acids. The germline V gene has CDR1 ENHRY and CDR2 SYGVKD. V was pared by 11 bases and J by 8 bases, with 6 bases of the junction left unmatched. DNA for the CDR3: TGTGCCCTTCGGACTAGCGGGAGTGATGAGCAGTTCTTC. Protein: CALRTSGSDEQFF.

This sequence joins TRBV9 and TRBJ1-1; TRBD1 aligns across 7 bases. The V segment lost 4 bases and the J segment 5 bases; nucleotides outside the gene matches: 8. Looked up from germline, CDR1 is SGDLS and CDR2 is YYNGEE. This CDR3 has 14 amino acids. The DNA for the CDR3 is TGTGCCAGCAGCACTCCGGACAGGTCAACTGAAGCTTTCTTT. Its protein product is CASSTPDRSTEAFF.

CDR3 sequence (DNA): TGTGCCAGCAGCTTGCGGACAGGGGGCGATGAAGCTTTCTTT. It codes for CASSLRTGGDEAFF. The J gene is TRBJ1-1, the V gene TRBV5-4, with 11 nucleotides matching TRBD1. V lost 1 base to trimming and J lost 7 bases; unmatched junction nucleotides: 3. The CDR3 spans 14 residues. The germline CDR1 and CDR2 sequences are SGHNT and YYREEE (reference sequence).

The J gene is TRBJ1-1, the V gene TRBV6-5; D not resolved. This CDR3 is built from 11 residues. Looked up from germline, CDR1 is MNHEY and CDR2 is SVGAGI. The V and J ends lost 7 bases and 4 bases respectively, with 7 bases between them. This CDR3 is CASTGGTEAFF. The CDR3 DNA reads TGTGCCAGCACCGGCGGCACTGAAGCTTTCTTT.

The chain employs TRBV11-2 and TRBJ1-1, with 10 nucleotides matching TRBD1. This CDR3 has 14 amino acids. Germline lookup yields CDR1 SGHAT and CDR2 FQNNGV. J was trimmed by 3 bases and V by 5 bases; bases with no gene match: 3. Here the CDR3 DNA reads TGTGCCAGCAGCGCAGACAGGGGGCACACTGAAGCTTTCTTT. Protein product: CASSADRGHTEAFF. Filled out from reference TRBV11-2 and TRBJ1-1, the complete variable domain reads EAGVAQSPRYKIIEKRQSVAFWCNPISGHATLYWYQQILGQGPKLLIQFQNNGVVDDSQLPKDRFSAERLKGVDSTLKIQPAKLEDSAVYLCASSADRGHTEAFFGQGTRLTVV.